The rows below give T cell receptor beta chains drawn from one sample of a study of blood T cell repertoires in COVID-19. Method: immunoSEQ multiplex PCR; TCRdb's copy keeps in-frame clones and lacks some. The sample contains 80,000 to 95,000 clones, 81% of which appear only once. Sequencing used peripheral blood. All receptors derive from a man older than 75 with active or convalescent COVID-19. CDR3s include the opening cysteine and the closing phenylalanine or tryptophan.

J | V | CDR3
TRBJ1-1 | TRBV7-8 | CASSQRAGGAENTEAFF
TRBJ2-6 | TRBV5-1 | CASSLLGANVLTF
TRBJ2-6 | TRBV4-1 | CASSQGPGLADSGANVLTF
TRBJ2-3 | TRBV7-9 | CASSLARVTDTQYF
TRBJ2-7 | TRBV12-3/TRBV12-4 | CASSFGSSYEQYF
TRBJ1-2 | TRBV12-5 | CASGRSGQGSGYTF
TRBJ2-7 | TRBV5-6 | CASSRRDRDQEQYF
TRBJ1-1 | TRBV29-1 | CSVVKVMTGGGTEAFF
TRBJ1-5 | TRBV3-1/TRBV3-2 | CASSPSGRNQPQHF
TRBJ1-2 | TRBV19 | CASSPGFLGYTF
TRBJ2-2 | TRBV7-9 | CASSLGAGENTGELFF
TRBJ1-1 | TRBV4-1 | CASSQALGGTEAFF
TRBJ2-6 | TRBV2 | CASSAGGLGANVLTF
TRBJ2-1 | TRBV12-5 | CASGPWDFNEQFF
TRBJ1-1 | TRBV5-1 | CASSSVSMLGGMNTEAFF
TRBJ2-1 | TRBV5-1 | CASSTRQGAYNEQFF
TRBJ1-1 | TRBV27 | CASSSRGQGTNTEAFF
TRBJ2-1 | TRBV24-1 | CATSDFGTGKNEQFF
TRBJ1-1 | TRBV18 | CASSYGTAGGGTEAFF
TRBJ2-1 | TRBV5-1 | CASSWGQDNEQFF
TRBJ1-6 | TRBV11-2 | CASSLVDSPLHF
TRBJ1-3 | TRBV19 | CASSKGEPSSGNTIYF
TRBJ2-3 | TRBV10-3 | CATRLAGGTDTQYF
TRBJ1-6 | TRBV2 | CASSLRTDSPLHF
TRBJ1-1 | TRBV9 | CASSDTGTEAFF
TRBJ1-5 | TRBV19 | CASSTQGGQLNQPQHF
TRBJ2-1 | TRBV5-1 | CASSHDNNEQFF
TRBJ1-2 | TRBV7-4 | CASTLILRGQGCTNYGYTF
TRBJ2-2 | TRBV27 | CASNRGPTPTGELFF
TRBJ1-2 | TRBV6-5 | CASEKGEGHYYGYTF
TRBJ2-1 | TRBV9 | CASSARTGVNNEQFF
TRBJ2-7 | TRBV3-1/TRBV3-2 | CASSQFVGVSEQYF
TRBJ2-1 | TRBV29-1 | CSVGGGTGGYNEQFF
TRBJ1-5 | TRBV29-1 | CSVVLGYSNQPQHF
TRBJ2-5 | TRBV12-3/TRBV12-4 | CASAPTGETQYF
TRBJ1-6 | TRBV6-5 | CASSLQLSYNSPLHF
TRBJ2-3 | TRBV19 | CASSIGYTDTQYF
TRBJ1-2 | TRBV6-5 | CASRPRGPTNYGYTF
TRBJ2-1 | TRBV6-1 | CASSERTSGSYNEQFF
TRBJ1-1 | TRBV30 | CAWSYITEAFF
TRBJ2-6 | TRBV18 | CASSPLRVSISAPGGANVLTF
TRBJ1-6 | TRBV10-3 | CAIKAGHDNSPLHF
TRBJ2-2 | TRBV7-9 | CASSSTEGKNTGELFF
TRBJ2-2 | TRBV6-5 | CASSPAGPGELFF
TRBJ2-2 | TRBV29-1 | CSVRQGASNTGELFF
TRBJ2-1 | TRBV13 | CASSLRLREQFF
TRBJ2-3 | TRBV3-1/TRBV3-2 | CASSQARTDTQYF
TRBJ1-5 | TRBV4-3 | CASSQKDPAEVHSNQPQHF
TRBJ2-7 | TRBV4-1 | CASSLSTGGVYEQYF
TRBJ2-3 | TRBV5-1 | CASGSSGSTDTQYF